The clone carrying this T cell receptor (beta chain) was counted a few times. What it binds is unknown. This sample stems from a study of T-cell memory formation after mild COVID-19. Study at large: For the most part, TCR clusters were specific to one donor.

The study's findings and limits: Day 15 to 85 contractors were CD4/CD8 balanced; later expanders leaned CD4+.

The CDR3 runs 13 residues. V lost 3 bases and J 15 bases, leaving 17 bases between the germline ends. Germline assignment: CDR1 KGHDR and CDR2 SFDVKD. MiXCR was run by TCRdb on the 5' RACE reads, yielding one entry per CDR3 protein. The sample lists fewer than 350,000 distinct CDR3 sequences, more than 15% occurring once. The specimen was PBMCs or a T cell subset sorted from them (not recorded which). The genes are TRBV24-1 and TRBJ2-1; D possibly corresponds to TRBD1 (6 bases). This clonotype was sampled from a man between 18 and 35 years old who had mild COVID-19 (a few samples of this study predate the infection). Cell type and time point are not known. CDR3 sequence: CATSDSTRDTRFF. The DNA of the CDR3 is TGTGCCACCAGTGATAGTACCCGGGACACTCGGTTCTTC.